A single TCR beta chain is shown here with its context. The antigen is unknown. Germline CDR1 is MNHEY and CDR2 is SVGAGI. The CDR3 consists of 13 residues. Trimming pared 5 bases from V and 6 bases from J, leaving 14 bases between. With 60 Vbeta and 13 Jbeta primers, the PCR was carried out. Sequencing used immunoSEQ multiplex PCR; TCRdb keeps in-frame clones, though not all of them. The table records about 120,000 clones, around 70% of them present only once. This entry is derived from a study of cytomegalovirus exposure and HLA in healthy donors. Study-wide results and caveats: Presence/absence results assume similar sequencing depth per donor, which may not hold.

The chain links TRBV6-5 to TRBJ2-7; tentatively, D is TRBD1 (6 bases). Sequenced sample: PBMCs. This TCR was recovered from a male donor in good health and CMV-seronegative. CDR3 bases: TGTGCCAGCAGTCGCACAGGGCCCAGCGAGCAGTACTTC. Protein: CASSRTGPSEQYF.